The rows below give T cell receptor beta chains drawn from one sample of a study of T-cell memory formation after mild COVID-19. TCRdb reanalysed the 5' RACE reads using MiXCR and keeps one entry per CDR3 protein. The data show 150,000 to 200,000 distinct CDR3 sequences, 25% to 40% seen once. The sample consisted of PBMCs or a T cell subset sorted from them (not recorded which). The source is an adult woman who had mild COVID-19 (a few samples of this study predate the infection). Cell type and time point are not known. CDR3s include the opening cysteine and the closing phenylalanine or tryptophan. The order of the fields is D gene, clone size, V gene, J gene, CDR3 DNA, CDR3 protein. A D gene is named only where the DNA matches it firmly. Clone sizes are given selectively: once, few, many, or a class where the clone is expanded.

d_gene: TRBD2; abundance: few; v_gene: TRBV5-4; j_gene: TRBJ2-7; CDR3nt: TGTGCCAGCAGCTTGAGTGGCGGGGGGGCGAAAGAGCAGTACTTC; CDR3aa: CASSLSGGGAKEQYF
d_gene: NA; abundance: NA; v_gene: TRBV18; j_gene: TRBJ2-7; CDR3nt: TGTGCCAGCTCACCACCCGGCCTGGCCTACGAGCAGTACTTC; CDR3aa: CASSPPGLAYEQYF
d_gene: NA; abundance: NA; v_gene: TRBV27; j_gene: TRBJ2-3; CDR3nt: TGTGCCAGCATAGCGTCCACAACGGGACATACGCAGTATTTT; CDR3aa: CASIASTTGHTQYF
d_gene: NA; abundance: few; v_gene: TRBV5-1; j_gene: TRBJ2-5; CDR3nt: TGCGCCAGCAGCTCCCACGGAGGGGAGACCCAGTACTTC; CDR3aa: CASSSHGGETQYF
d_gene: NA; abundance: few; v_gene: TRBV2; j_gene: TRBJ2-7; CDR3nt: TGTGCCAGCAGAGGGCCAAGCTCCTACGAGCAGTACTTC; CDR3aa: CASRGPSSYEQYF
d_gene: NA; abundance: NA; v_gene: TRBV20-1; j_gene: TRBJ1-1; CDR3nt: TGCAGTGCCCCGCGAGGGGGTGTATCTCTTGGCACTGAAGCTTTCTTT; CDR3aa: CSAPRGGVSLGTEAFF
d_gene: NA; abundance: NA; v_gene: TRBV18; j_gene: TRBJ1-2; CDR3nt: TGTGCCAGCTCCTCTCGTTCAGGCGTGGGCTATGGCTACACCTTC; CDR3aa: CASSSRSGVGYGYTF
d_gene: TRBD2; abundance: few; v_gene: TRBV5-1; j_gene: TRBJ2-3; CDR3nt: TGCGCCAGCAGACCAGGACTAGCCGGGGCAGATACGCAGTATTTT; CDR3aa: CASRPGLAGADTQYF
d_gene: TRBD2; abundance: few; v_gene: TRBV7-2; j_gene: TRBJ2-1; CDR3nt: TGTGCCAGCAGCTCGTTACTAGCGGGACCGTCGGATGAGCAGTTCTTC; CDR3aa: CASSSLLAGPSDEQFF
d_gene: TRBD1; abundance: NA; v_gene: TRBV2; j_gene: TRBJ2-3; CDR3nt: TGTGCCAGCAGTGGACAGGGAGTCACAGATACGCAGTATTTT; CDR3aa: CASSGQGVTDTQYF
d_gene: TRBD2; abundance: NA; v_gene: TRBV9; j_gene: TRBJ2-2; CDR3nt: TGTGCCAGCAGCCTAGGGCTAGCGGGAGGAAGCGGGGAGCTGTTTTTT; CDR3aa: CASSLGLAGGSGELFF
d_gene: NA; abundance: NA; v_gene: TRBV27; j_gene: TRBJ2-3; CDR3nt: TGTGCCAGCAGTTTATCCCGGCCAGAGGATACGCAGTATTTT; CDR3aa: CASSLSRPEDTQYF
d_gene: NA; abundance: NA; v_gene: TRBV29-1; j_gene: TRBJ2-1; CDR3nt: TGCAGCGTTGAATCCGGGTTCACCACCTACAATGAGCAGTTCTTC; CDR3aa: CSVESGFTTYNEQFF
d_gene: NA; abundance: NA; v_gene: TRBV20-1; j_gene: TRBJ1-3; CDR3nt: TGCAGTGCTAGAGGAGGGACTGGAAACACCATATATTTT; CDR3aa: CSARGGTGNTIYF
d_gene: NA; abundance: NA; v_gene: TRBV20-1; j_gene: TRBJ1-2; CDR3nt: TGCAGTGCTAAGAGGCAACAGGGTAGTGGCTACACCTTC; CDR3aa: CSAKRQQGSGYTF
d_gene: NA; abundance: few; v_gene: TRBV5-4; j_gene: TRBJ1-1; CDR3nt: TGTGCCAGCAGGGGGTGGCAGGAGACTGAAGCTTTCTTT; CDR3aa: CASRGWQETEAFF
d_gene: TRBD2; abundance: few; v_gene: TRBV4-3; j_gene: TRBJ2-3; CDR3nt: TGCGCCAGCAGCCCAGGTCTTAGCGGGAGGGCAGATACGCAGTATTTT; CDR3aa: CASSPGLSGRADTQYF
d_gene: NA; abundance: NA; v_gene: TRBV20-1; j_gene: TRBJ2-7; CDR3nt: TGCAGTGCTAGAGGTGGCGGTTACTACGAGCAGTACTTC; CDR3aa: CSARGGGYYEQYF
d_gene: NA; abundance: NA; v_gene: TRBV6-2/TRBV6-3; j_gene: TRBJ2-1; CDR3nt: TGTGCCAGCAGTCCCCGCCCGGCGGGGAGAGGGATCTTC; CDR3aa: CASSPRPAGRGIF
d_gene: TRBD1; abundance: NA; v_gene: TRBV7-9; j_gene: TRBJ1-2; CDR3nt: TGTGCCAGCAGCTTGACAGGGGCGGGGTATGGCTACACCTTC; CDR3aa: CASSLTGAGYGYTF
d_gene: TRBD1; abundance: NA; v_gene: TRBV5-1; j_gene: TRBJ2-3; CDR3nt: TGCGCCAGCAGCCGAAGACAGGGGTGGACAGATACGCAGTATTTT; CDR3aa: CASSRRQGWTDTQYF
d_gene: NA; abundance: few; v_gene: TRBV12-3/TRBV12-4; j_gene: TRBJ2-3; CDR3nt: TGTGCCACCATGGCCCTCGCCCTCAATACGCAGTATTTT; CDR3aa: CATMALALNTQYF
d_gene: NA; abundance: few; v_gene: TRBV7-2; j_gene: TRBJ1-2; CDR3nt: TGTGCCAGCAGCCCAACAGGGCCCTATGGCTACACCTTC; CDR3aa: CASSPTGPYGYTF
d_gene: NA; abundance: few; v_gene: TRBV7-9; j_gene: TRBJ2-3; CDR3nt: TGTGCCAGCAGCCACGCCGGGAGTCGGTTTTGGGATACGCAGTATTTT; CDR3aa: CASSHAGSRFWDTQYF
d_gene: TRBD2; abundance: few; v_gene: TRBV5-1; j_gene: TRBJ2-3; CDR3nt: TGCGCCAGCAGAGGACTAGCGGGGACTAGCACAGATACGCAGTATTTT; CDR3aa: CASRGLAGTSTDTQYF
d_gene: NA; abundance: NA; v_gene: TRBV15; j_gene: TRBJ2-7; CDR3nt: TGTGCCACCAGCAGAGATCGTAGTAGCGGCTACGAGCAGTACTTC; CDR3aa: CATSRDRSSGYEQYF
d_gene: NA; abundance: NA; v_gene: TRBV7-8; j_gene: TRBJ1-5; CDR3nt: TGTGCCAGCAGCTCCTACGACGGTAGCAATCAGCCCCAGCATTTT; CDR3aa: CASSSYDGSNQPQHF
d_gene: TRBD2; abundance: NA; v_gene: TRBV18; j_gene: TRBJ2-6; CDR3nt: TGTGCCAGCTCACCAAGACTAGCGGGAGGGCCTAGTGGGGCCAACGTCCTGACTTTC; CDR3aa: CASSPRLAGGPSGANVLTF
d_gene: NA; abundance: few; v_gene: TRBV24-1; j_gene: TRBJ2-2; CDR3nt: TGTGCCACCAGTGACCCCAGCCGAGTAGGAGAGACCGGGGAGCTGTTTTTT; CDR3aa: CATSDPSRVGETGELFF
d_gene: TRBD1; abundance: NA; v_gene: TRBV3-1; j_gene: TRBJ2-5; CDR3nt: TGTGCCAGCAGCCAAAGCCCCACAGGGGTGGAGACCCAGTACTTC; CDR3aa: CASSQSPTGVETQYF
d_gene: TRBD1; abundance: NA; v_gene: TRBV4-1; j_gene: TRBJ1-1; CDR3nt: TGCGCCAGCAGCCAAGAAGACAGGGTGAGCACTGAAGCTTTCTTT; CDR3aa: CASSQEDRVSTEAFF
d_gene: TRBD1; abundance: once; v_gene: TRBV5-6; j_gene: TRBJ2-7; CDR3nt: TGTGCCAGCAGCGTGTCAGGGGGCGCGACTTACGAGCAGTACTTC; CDR3aa: CASSVSGGATYEQYF
d_gene: NA; abundance: NA; v_gene: TRBV12-3/TRBV12-4; j_gene: TRBJ1-1; CDR3nt: TGTGCCAGCAGTTACGGACAGAGGAACACTGAAGCTTTCTTT; CDR3aa: CASSYGQRNTEAFF
d_gene: TRBD2; abundance: few; v_gene: TRBV7-9; j_gene: TRBJ2-5; CDR3nt: TGTGCCAGCAGCCTCCTAGCGGGGGGCCTTGGACGGGAGACCCAGTACTTC; CDR3aa: CASSLLAGGLGRETQYF
d_gene: TRBD1; abundance: few; v_gene: TRBV29-1; j_gene: TRBJ2-5; CDR3nt: TGCAGCGTCTACAGGGGGCTCGTGTCGGAGACCCAGTACTTC; CDR3aa: CSVYRGLVSETQYF
d_gene: NA; abundance: NA; v_gene: TRBV2; j_gene: TRBJ1-6; CDR3nt: TGTGCCAGCGGAGGGGTGGCAGACGGTAATTCACCCCTCCACTTT; CDR3aa: CASGGVADGNSPLHF
d_gene: NA; abundance: few; v_gene: TRBV6-1; j_gene: TRBJ2-7; CDR3nt: TGTGCCAGCAGTGAACTTCGCTACGAGCAGTACTTC; CDR3aa: CASSELRYEQYF